The clone carrying this TCR beta chain was picked up one time. Repertoires were generated with immunoSEQ multiplex PCR, while TCRdb's copy carries only in-frame clones and drops some. In the table there are tens of thousands of clones, approximately 93% of which are singletons. The CDR3 loop spans 16 amino acids. Between the trimmed V and J ends, which lost 0 bases and 3 bases, there was a span of 12 bases. CDR1 is SGHDT and CDR2 is YYEEEE in the germline V gene. This sample was included in a study of T cell changes during pregnancy in multiple sclerosis. The chain uses TRBV5-6 and TRBJ2-2, with D tentatively TRBD2 (6 bases). The sequences come from CD4+ T cells from peripheral blood mononuclear cells, collected in the first trimester of pregnancy. This receptor was taken from a female donor with multiple sclerosis, enrolled in a pregnancy study. The CDR3 loop is CASSLGVSGYTGELFF. CDR3 DNA: TGTGCCAGCAGCTTGGGGGTTAGCGGATACACCGGGGAGCTGTTTTTT.